This paragraph reports one TCR beta chain. What it binds is not known. This CDR3 contains 12 residues. The V end lost 4 bases, the J end lost 6 bases, and 9 bases lay between the germline ends. The germline CDR1 and CDR2 sequences are MNHEY and SVGEGT. These data originate in a study of post-analysis software for immune sequencing data. Study-wide findings and caveats: Normalized Chao1 diversity in multiple sclerosis patients fell significantly below that of controls. TRBV5-6, TRBV5-1 and TRBV20-1 belonged to a set of roughly 5 TRBV segments that were more frequent in patients than controls.

The authors incorporated unique molecular identifiers into the TCR beta cDNA libraries. Each CDR3 protein gets one entry after TCRdb re-called the PCR reads with MiXCR. The sample consists of 170,000 or so distinct CDR3 sequences, approximately 28% of them appearing once. The TCR was taken from a girl aged 5-17 years with multiple sclerosis. The source material was blood. This chain uses TRBV6-2 or TRBV6-3 with TRBJ1-1; D call uncertain. The CDR3 sequence: CASSSNFAEAFF. CDR3 sequence (DNA): TGTGCCAGCAGTTCAAATTTTGCTGAAGCTTTCTTT.